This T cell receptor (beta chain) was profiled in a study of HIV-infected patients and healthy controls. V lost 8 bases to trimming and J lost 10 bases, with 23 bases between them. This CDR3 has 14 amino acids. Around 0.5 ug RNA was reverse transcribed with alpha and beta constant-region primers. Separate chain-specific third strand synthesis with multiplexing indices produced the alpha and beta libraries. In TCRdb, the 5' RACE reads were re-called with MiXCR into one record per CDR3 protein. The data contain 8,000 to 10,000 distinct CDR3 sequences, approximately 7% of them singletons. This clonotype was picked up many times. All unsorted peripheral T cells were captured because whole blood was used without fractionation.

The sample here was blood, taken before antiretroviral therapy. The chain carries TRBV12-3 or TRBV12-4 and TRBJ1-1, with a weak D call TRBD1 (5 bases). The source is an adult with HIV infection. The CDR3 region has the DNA TGTGCCAGCGGAAAGCAGGGAGGAGAGGTTGGAGCTTTCTTT. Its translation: CASGKQGGEVGAFF.